The 2 T cell receptor beta chains below come from one sample, sequenced in a study of cytotoxic CD8 clonotypes in ibrutinib-treated CLL. The method was immunoSEQ multiplex PCR; TCRdb's version includes in-frame clones alone and lacks a portion of them. The data contain some 140,000 clones, around four fifths of them singletons. The material sequenced was PBMCs, taken after 24 months of ibrutinib treatment. The receptors shown here come from a human donor with chronic lymphocytic leukemia.

J is TRBJ2-1 and V is TRBV4-3; perhaps TRBD1 as D (6 bases). Trimming cost V 4 bases and J 0 bases, with 13 bases left between them. This CDR3 spans 16 amino acids. Germline V gene lookup returns CDR1 LGHNA and CDR2 YSLEER. The CDR3 reads CASSPALGGSYNEQFF. The CDR3 DNA reads as TGCGCCAGCAGCCCGGCACTAGGGGGCTCCTACAATGAGCAGTTCTTC.

This clone was seen only a few times. This chain joins TRBV6-1 and TRBJ1-5, with a possible D match to TRBD1 (5 bases). CDR3 length equals 14 residues. Germline V CDR1 and CDR2: MNHNS, SASEGT. V lost 3 bases, J lost 5 bases, and 11 bases lay in between. The DNA of the CDR3 is TGTGCCAGCAGTGAGAGGGGATCGCATCAGCCCCAGCATTTT. This gives the protein CASSERGSHQPQHF.